This TCR beta chain derives from a study of liver allograft versus peripheral blood T cells. The wider study: Recipients' peripheral blood T cell receptor repertoires were compared with those in transplanted livers. Study results and caveats: Differences were reported between the T cell receptor repertoires inside liver allografts and those that were detected in peripheral blood.

One entry per CDR3 protein results from TCRdb running MiXCR on the reads. Of about 8,400 distinct CDR3 sequences in the sample, roughly 18% are singletons; the top ten hold approximately 4.3%. About this clonotype: The antigen is not known.

The CDR3 runs 17 residues. With 8 bases removed from V and 4 bases from J, the gap between germline ends came to 24 bases. The V gene is TRBV12-3 or TRBV12-4, the J gene TRBJ1-5; D is uncertain. The sequence came from a human patient who had a liver transplant. Some T cells here may be from the graft donor. CDR3 amino acids: CASATYKPGTDNQPQHF. The CDR3, as DNA: TGTGCCAGCGCGACTTATAAACCGGGAACCGATAATCAGCCCCAGCATTTT.